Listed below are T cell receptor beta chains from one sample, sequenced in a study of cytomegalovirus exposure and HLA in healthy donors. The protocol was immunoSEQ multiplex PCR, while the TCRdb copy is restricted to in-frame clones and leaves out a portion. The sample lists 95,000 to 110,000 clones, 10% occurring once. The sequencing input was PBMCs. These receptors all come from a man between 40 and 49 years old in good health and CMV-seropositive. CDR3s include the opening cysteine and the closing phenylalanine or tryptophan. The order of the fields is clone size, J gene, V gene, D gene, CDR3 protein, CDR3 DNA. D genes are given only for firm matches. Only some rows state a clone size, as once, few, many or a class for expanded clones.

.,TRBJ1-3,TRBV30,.,CAWIKNGNTIYF,TGTGCCTGGATTAAAAATGGAAACACCATATATTTT
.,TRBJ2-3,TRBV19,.,CASSIGPGDTQYF,TGTGCCAGTAGTATAGGTCCGGGAGATACGCAGTATTTT
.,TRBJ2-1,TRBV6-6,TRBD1,CASRETGELSEQFF,TGTGCCAGCAGGGAGACAGGGGAATTGAGTGAGCAGTTCTTC
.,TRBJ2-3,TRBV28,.,CASSSQGMGTDTQYF,TGTGCCAGCAGTTCCCAGGGTATGGGAACAGATACGCAGTATTTT
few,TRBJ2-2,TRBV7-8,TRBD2,CASSSLAGDTGELFF,TGTGCCAGCAGCTCCTTAGCGGGAGACACCGGGGAGCTGTTTTTT
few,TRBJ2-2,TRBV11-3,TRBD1,CASSLRTGGTGELFF,TGTGCCAGCAGCTTACGGACAGGGGGCACCGGGGAGCTGTTTTTT
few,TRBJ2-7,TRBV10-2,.,CASSESASLSIQYF,TGCGCCAGCAGTGAGTCGGCCTCCTTATCAATACAGTACTTC
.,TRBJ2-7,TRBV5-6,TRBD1,CASSFGTGLDEQYF,TGTGCCAGCAGCTTCGGGACAGGGCTGGACGAGCAGTACTTC
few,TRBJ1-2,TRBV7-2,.,CASSFYETNYGYTF,TGTGCCAGCAGCTTTTACGAGACTAACTATGGCTACACCTTC
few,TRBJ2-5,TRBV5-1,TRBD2,CASSALAGGRETQYF,TGCGCCAGCAGCGCCTTAGCGGGAGGGCGGGAGACCCAGTACTTC
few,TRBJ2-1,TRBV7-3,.,CASSSMGGSNEQFF,TGTGCCAGCAGCTCAATGGGGGGTAGCAATGAGCAGTTCTTC
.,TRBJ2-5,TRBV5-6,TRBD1,CASSSLNRGRETQYF,TGTGCCAGCAGCTCCCTAAACAGGGGGCGAGAGACCCAGTACTTC
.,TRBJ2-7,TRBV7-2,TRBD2,CASSMGLASEQYF,TGTGCCAGCAGCATGGGACTAGCATCCGAGCAGTACTTC
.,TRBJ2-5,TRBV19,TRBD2,CASSIRASGSGTQYF,TGTGCCAGTAGTATTAGGGCTAGCGGGAGTGGGACCCAGTACTTC
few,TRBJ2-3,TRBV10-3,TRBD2,CAISEGDSGRADTQYF,TGTGCCATCAGTGAGGGAGATAGCGGGAGGGCGGATACGCAGTATTTT
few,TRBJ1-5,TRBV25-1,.,CASSDLDQPQHF,TGTGCCAGCAGTGATCTCGATCAGCCCCAGCATTTT
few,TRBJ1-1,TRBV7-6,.,CASSLAGRTEAFF,TGTGCCAGCAGCTTAGCGGGGCGTACTGAAGCTTTCTTT
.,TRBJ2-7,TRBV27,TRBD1,CASRQGAGSYEQYF,TGTGCCAGCAGACAGGGGGCGGGCTCCTACGAGCAGTACTTC
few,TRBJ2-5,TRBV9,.,CASSASAQGFGETQYF,TGTGCCAGCAGCGCGTCCGCGCAGGGTTTTGGAGAGACCCAGTACTTC
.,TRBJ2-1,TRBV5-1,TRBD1,CASSWERDRGRMRTSYNEQFF,TGCGCCAGCAGCTGGGAACGGGACAGGGGGCGAATGCGGACCTCCTACAATGAGCAGTTCTTC
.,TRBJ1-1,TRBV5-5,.,CASSPTAGYGWTEAFF,TGTGCCAGCAGTCCCACGGCGGGGTATGGTTGGACTGAAGCTTTCTTT
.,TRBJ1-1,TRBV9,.,CASSVGGRGTEASF,TGTGCCAGCAGCGTAGGGGGCCGAGGCACTGAAGCTTCCTTT
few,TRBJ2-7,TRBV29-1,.,CSVGGRGDEQYF,TGCAGCGTTGGTGGCAGGGGTGACGAGCAGTACTTC
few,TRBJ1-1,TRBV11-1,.,CASSLGRGIEAFF,TGTGCCAGCAGCTTAGGTCGGGGTATTGAAGCTTTCTTT
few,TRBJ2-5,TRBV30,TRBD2,CAWSTPPGGGETQYF,TGTGCCTGGAGTACGCCGCCGGGAGGTGGAGAGACCCAGTACTTC
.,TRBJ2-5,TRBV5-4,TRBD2,CASSLPAGGRETQYF,TGTGCCAGCAGCTTGCCAGCGGGAGGGCGAGAGACCCAGTACTTC
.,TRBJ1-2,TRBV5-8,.,CASSLSGIYGYTF,TGTGCCAGCAGCTTATCCGGGATATATGGCTACACCTTC
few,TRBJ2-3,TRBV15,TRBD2,CATYPTTSGRPDTQYF,TGTGCCACCTACCCCACGACTAGCGGGAGGCCAGATACGCAGTATTTT
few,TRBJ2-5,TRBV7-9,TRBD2,CASSPFAGLAGPQETQYF,TGTGCCAGCAGCCCCTTCGCTGGACTAGCGGGGCCTCAAGAGACCCAGTACTTC
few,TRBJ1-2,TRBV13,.,CASSLRQLYGYTF,TGTGCCAGCAGCTTGAGACAGCTCTATGGCTACACCTTC
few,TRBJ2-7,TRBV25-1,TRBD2,CASSGTSGRSSYEQYF,TGTGCCAGCAGTGGGACTAGCGGGAGGAGCTCCTACGAGCAGTACTTC
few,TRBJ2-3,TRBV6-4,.,CASSDLGGGPDTQYF,TGTGCCAGCAGTGACTTGGGAGGGGGACCAGATACGCAGTATTTT
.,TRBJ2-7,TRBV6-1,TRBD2,CASSEAGGGTSGSPSYEQYF,TGTGCCAGCAGTGAAGCGGGAGGGGGGACTAGCGGGAGTCCTTCCTACGAGCAGTACTTC
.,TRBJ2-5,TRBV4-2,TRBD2,CASSPGLAGRQETQYF,TGTGCCAGCAGCCCCGGACTAGCGGGAAGACAAGAGACCCAGTACTTC
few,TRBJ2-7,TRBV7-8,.,CASSLGSGFYEQYF,TGTGCCAGCAGCTTAGGGAGTGGATTCTACGAGCAGTACTTC
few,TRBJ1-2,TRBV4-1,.,CASSRSILERSVYSSERGYTF,TGCGCCAGCAGCCGGTCCATCCTTGAAAGGAGTGTGTATTCGTCAGAACGCGGCTACACCTTC
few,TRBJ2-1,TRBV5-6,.,CASSLGGGLASGEKQFF,TGTGCCAGCAGCTTGGGCGGCGGGCTAGCCAGTGGAGAAAAGCAGTTCTTC